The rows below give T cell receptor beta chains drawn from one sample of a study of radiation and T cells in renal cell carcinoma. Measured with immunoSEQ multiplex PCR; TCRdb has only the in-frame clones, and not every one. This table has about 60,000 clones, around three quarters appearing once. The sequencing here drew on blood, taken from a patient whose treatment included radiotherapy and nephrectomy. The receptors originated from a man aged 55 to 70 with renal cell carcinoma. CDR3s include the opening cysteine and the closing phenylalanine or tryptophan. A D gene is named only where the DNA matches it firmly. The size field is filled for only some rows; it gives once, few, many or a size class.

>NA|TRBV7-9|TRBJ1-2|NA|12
TGTGCCAGCAGCTCAGACAGCTTTGGCTACACCTTC
CASSSDSFGYTF
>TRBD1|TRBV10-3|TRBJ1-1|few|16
TGTGCCATCAGTGGGGGACAGGGTACATTCGACACTGAAGCTTTCTTT
CAISGGQGTFDTEAFF
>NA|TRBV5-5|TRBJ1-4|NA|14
TGTGCCAGCAGCTTCCCGCAGTTCGGCGAAAAACTGTTTTTT
CASSFPQFGEKLFF
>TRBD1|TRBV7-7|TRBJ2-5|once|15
TGTGCCAGCAGCTTAACAGGGGGCCCCCAAGAGACCCAGTACTTC
CASSLTGGPQETQYF
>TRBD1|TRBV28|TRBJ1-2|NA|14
TGTGCCAGCAGTGACCGGGACAGGGGCTATGGCTACACCTTC
CASSDRDRGYGYTF
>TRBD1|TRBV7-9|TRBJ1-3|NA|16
TGTGCCAGCAGCGCGGGACAGGGGGCTACTGGAAACACCATATATTTT
CASSAGQGATGNTIYF
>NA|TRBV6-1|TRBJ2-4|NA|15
TGTGCCAGCAGTGAAGGTGGGATTTTAGGAAACATTCAGTACTTC
CASSEGGILGNIQYF
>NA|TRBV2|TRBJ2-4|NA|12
TGTGCCAGCAGTGAATCCTATAACATTCAGTACTTC
CASSESYNIQYF
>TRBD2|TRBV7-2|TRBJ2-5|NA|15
TGTGCCAGCCGACTAGCGGGGGGGAGACAAGAGACCCAGTACTTC
CASRLAGGRQETQYF
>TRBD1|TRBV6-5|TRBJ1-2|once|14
TGTGCCAGCAGACAGGACAGGGGGCTCGGTGGCTACACCTTC
CASRQDRGLGGYTF
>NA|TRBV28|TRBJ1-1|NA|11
TGTGCCAGCAAGAGAGGGACTGAAGCTTTCTTT
CASKRGTEAFF
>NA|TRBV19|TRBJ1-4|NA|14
TGTGCCAGTAGTACGGGACAACGGGGTGAAAAACTGTTTTTT
CASSTGQRGEKLFF
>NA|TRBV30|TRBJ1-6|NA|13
TGTGCCTGGAGTGGGACAGCGAATTCACCCCTCCACTTT
CAWSGTANSPLHF
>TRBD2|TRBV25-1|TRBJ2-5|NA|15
TGTGCCAGCAGGGAAAGCGGGGGGGCGTATTGGACCCAGTACTTC
CASRESGGAYWTQYF
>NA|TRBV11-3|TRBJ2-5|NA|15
TGTGCCAGCAGCTTTCTACAGGGCGTCCAAGAGACCCAGTACTTC
CASSFLQGVQETQYF
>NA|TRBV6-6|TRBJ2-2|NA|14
TGTGCCAGCAGTAGGACTGGGGAAGGCGGGGAGCTGTTTTTT
CASSRTGEGGELFF
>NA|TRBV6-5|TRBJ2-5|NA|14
TGTGCCAGCAGTTACATGGGGCTACGGGAGACCCAGTACTTC
CASSYMGLRETQYF
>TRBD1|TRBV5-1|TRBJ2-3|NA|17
TGCGCCAGCAGCACGAGACAGGGACCTCTTAGCACAGATACGCAGTATTTT
CASSTRQGPLSTDTQYF
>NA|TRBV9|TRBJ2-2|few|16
TGTGCCAGCAGCGTCGGTATAAGATTCAACACCGGGGAGCTGTTTTTT
CASSVGIRFNTGELFF
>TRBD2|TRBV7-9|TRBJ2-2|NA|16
TGTGCCAGCAGCTTAGTGCGGGGGGGCAACACCGGGGAGCTGTTTTTT
CASSLVRGGNTGELFF
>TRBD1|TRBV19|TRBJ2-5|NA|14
TGTGCCAGTAGTGCCGGGACAGGGGGCGAGACCCAGTACTTC
CASSAGTGGETQYF
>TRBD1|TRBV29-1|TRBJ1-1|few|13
TGCAGCGTTGTAAGCAGGGGGATCACTGAAGCTTTCTTT
CSVVSRGITEAFF
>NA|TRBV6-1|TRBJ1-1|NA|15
TGTGCCAGCAGTGCCCAAGTACAGATGAACACTGAAGCTTTCTTT
CASSAQVQMNTEAFF
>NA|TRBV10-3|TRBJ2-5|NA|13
TGTGCCACCATGGGCCTTCTTCAAGAGACCCAGTACTTC
CATMGLLQETQYF
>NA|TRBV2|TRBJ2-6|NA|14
TGTGCCAGCAGTGGGCTCTCTGGGGCCAACGTCCTGACTTTC
CASSGLSGANVLTF